This TCR beta chain is from a study of regulatory T cells in long-lasting Graves disease (dated by TCRdb to the early 2020s). About the investigation overall: Patients with newly diagnosed Graves' disease had been on antithyroid drugs for under 3 months. Peripheral blood TCR sequencing and RNA sequencing compared persistent Graves' disease patients with newly diagnosed Graves' disease patients. The study was conducted in China and was registered as a clinical trial. A total of approximately 35 samples underwent TCR sequencing: some 13 from persistent and about 20 from newly diagnosed Graves' disease patients.

Overall study results and their limits: The authors noted that the small sample size was a limitation that may lower accuracy. Only peripheral blood was studied, because thyroid tissue, the primary lesion, was inaccessible. A larger number of public clonotypes was shared among persistent patients (around 3,000) than among newly diagnosed patients (around 890). Compared with newly diagnosed patients, persistent Graves' disease patients had lower TCR Shannon entropy and fewer highly expanded clones, which suggests clonal expansion. Sequencing and analysis were limited to the TCR beta chain.

This sample's time point label indicates: newly diagnosed GD, antithyroid drugs for less than 3 months. RNA was extracted from PBMCs in TRIzol for both TCR sequencing and RNA sequencing. Graves' disease was diagnosed according to American Thyroid Association guidelines. The patients came from an endocrinology department in Xi'an, China. From each patient, 8 to 10 milliliters of peripheral blood was collected into an EDTA anticoagulant tube. PBMCs were isolated by Ficoll Paque Plus density gradient separation without further T cell sorting. RNA quality was checked with an Agilent 2100 Bioanalyzer and agarose gel, and concentration with a NanoDrop 2000. The method behind the library was multiplex PCR. The sequencing machine was an Illumina HiSeq 4000. TCR beta libraries were built with iRepertoire HTBI primers and Arm-PCR amplification of CDR3 regions. Gel purification was performed on PCR products prior to sequencing. The paper's processing steps were these. A total of 62 TRBV and under 15 TRBJ segments were identified across samples and were used for gene usage analysis of CDR3 amino acid clonotypes. COPE and FqMerger were used to merge filtered high-quality paired reads into contigs. BLAST was used to align contigs to the IMGT TRBV, TRBD and TRBJ reference genes, and CDR3 was defined following IMGT. Highly expanded clones were defined as clonotypes with a frequency above 0.1%. Shannon entropy was used to measure repertoire diversity, and the Gini coefficient was used to measure V-J evenness. A clonotype found in more than one individual was treated as public. Using fastp at Q25 and MiXCR, TCRdb reprocessed the public reads and kept productive beta chains. Entries that share a CDR3 protein sequence are merged under the most common genes and DNA. Here the V and J calls rest on TCRdb's processing, not on the authors' analysis. This sample holds a few hundred thousand distinct CDR3 sequences; roughly 16% were observed only once. In total, the top ten clones hold just over 20% of the sample.

Details on this clonotype: The antigen it binds to is not known. Qualities for individual bases were not recorded, and no much larger clone is one base off.

These data are also associated with another study on T cells in Graves' hyperthyroidism and ophthalmopathy. As the second paper documents: Stable Graves' hyperthyroidism was defined as no progression to ophthalmopathy during 18 months of follow-up. Hyperthyroidism patients were newly diagnosed, with disease duration under 2 months, and aged 18 to 65 years. Exclusion was applied to patients with uncontrolled infections, other autoimmune diseases, pregnancy or lactation. Diagnoses were established on the basis of clinical symptoms, serum thyroxine and TRAb, thyroid ultrasound, and orbital computed tomography. For the first round of RT-PCR on the TCR CDR3, the HTBI primer set was used together with the Qiagen OneStep RT-PCR kit. Most expanded thyroid clonotypes (frequency above 0.001) were also found in blood, which suggests that blood repertoires may mirror thyroid immune responses. A model built on a 13 V-J signature distinguished ophthalmopathy from stable hyperthyroidism, reaching approximately 89% sensitivity and 81% to 83% specificity in cross-validation and 80%/75% in testing. In validation, the model predicted progression to ophthalmopathy a median of about 6.8 months before onset, with roughly 71% sensitivity and 72.22% specificity. To identify distinguishing TCR V-J signatures, a discovery cohort of some 99 patients was used, comprising 43 with Graves' ophthalmopathy and 57 with stable Graves' hyperthyroidism. An independent validation cohort of under 20 hyperthyroidism patients and over 15 patients who later progressed to ophthalmopathy tested prospective prediction of ophthalmopathy. For training and testing, the 100 or so patients in the discovery cohort were randomly divided in a 7:3 ratio. The study also compared thyroid tissue and blood T-cell repertoires from over 5 Graves' hyperthyroidism patients. Following sampling, methimazole starting at 30 mg daily was given to hyperthyroidism patients, and high-dose intravenous methylprednisolone was given to ophthalmopathy patients. Libraries were constructed in a second round of multiplex PCR, after which size selection and purification were performed. Paired-end sequencing of the libraries was performed with 100 bp reads on an Illumina HiSeq2000. SOAPnuke was used to process the raw data, removing reads that contained adapters or uncalled bases, had a mean Phred below 15, or lacked an exact match to the constant primer or identifier. High-quality paired reads were merged using COPE v1.2.5, and each unique nucleotide sequence was defined as a clonotype. MiTCR v1.1 was used to align clonotypes to the IMGT TRBV, TRBD and TRBJ reference segments. Only V-J combinations with frequency above 0.0001, covering roughly 99% of repertoires, were analysed. The TCS score was defined as F50 (clonal expansion) divided by E x V (chaos), with BLOSUM62-based TCRdist calculated between CDR3 peptides within each V-J. Welch's t-statistics and random forest reduced 500 to 550 V-J features to roughly 13, which were used in a naive Bayes classifier (R e1071). Sample size was not statistically predetermined, and investigators were not blinded to group allocation. According to the paper, TCR Vbeta CDR3 sequencing was carried out on 135 peripheral blood samples, which came from some 41 ophthalmopathy, approximately 78 hyperthyroidism and about 17 progressor patients.

The source is a woman aged 18-30 years with Graves disease. Donor details come from another sample of the same person, matched by shared clones. Source: peripheral blood mononuclear cells (PBMCs), taken at new diagnosis, from a patient treated with antithyroid drugs.

Here is the DNA: TGTGCCAGCACGGGTACCGGGGAGCTGTTTTTT. The translation is CASTGTGELFF. The V gene is TRBV27 and the J gene is TRBJ2-2, with the D gene not clear enough to name. Including the terminal cysteine and phenylalanine, the CDR3 comprises 11 residues. The sequence is cut down to CDR3 DNA, 33 bases in frame from base 1. V drops 7 bases and J drops 5 bases, leaving 5 bases in between. CDR1 is given as MNHEY and CDR2 as SMNVEV, both from the germline V gene (reference sequence).